Below, one T cell receptor (beta chain) is given with its context. The source of the sample is a study of T cell changes during pregnancy in multiple sclerosis. The CDR3 runs 16 residues. The table came from immunoSEQ multiplex PCR; TCRdb's copy has only in-frame clones and leaves some out. Among about 41,000 clones, roughly nine tenths were seen once, and the ten largest hold over 0.55%. The sequence came from a female donor with multiple sclerosis, enrolled in a pregnancy study. The sequenced sample was CD4+ T cells from peripheral blood mononuclear cells, obtained in the first trimester of pregnancy. V is TRBV12-1 and J is TRBJ2-4; TRBD2 is taken as the D call from the table, unchecked against the DNA. TRBV12-1 is given as a pseudogene. DNA of the CDR3: TGTGCCAGCAGATTCGATAGCGGGAGTGAGGGAAACATTCAGTACTTC. Translating it yields CASRFDSGSEGNIQYF.